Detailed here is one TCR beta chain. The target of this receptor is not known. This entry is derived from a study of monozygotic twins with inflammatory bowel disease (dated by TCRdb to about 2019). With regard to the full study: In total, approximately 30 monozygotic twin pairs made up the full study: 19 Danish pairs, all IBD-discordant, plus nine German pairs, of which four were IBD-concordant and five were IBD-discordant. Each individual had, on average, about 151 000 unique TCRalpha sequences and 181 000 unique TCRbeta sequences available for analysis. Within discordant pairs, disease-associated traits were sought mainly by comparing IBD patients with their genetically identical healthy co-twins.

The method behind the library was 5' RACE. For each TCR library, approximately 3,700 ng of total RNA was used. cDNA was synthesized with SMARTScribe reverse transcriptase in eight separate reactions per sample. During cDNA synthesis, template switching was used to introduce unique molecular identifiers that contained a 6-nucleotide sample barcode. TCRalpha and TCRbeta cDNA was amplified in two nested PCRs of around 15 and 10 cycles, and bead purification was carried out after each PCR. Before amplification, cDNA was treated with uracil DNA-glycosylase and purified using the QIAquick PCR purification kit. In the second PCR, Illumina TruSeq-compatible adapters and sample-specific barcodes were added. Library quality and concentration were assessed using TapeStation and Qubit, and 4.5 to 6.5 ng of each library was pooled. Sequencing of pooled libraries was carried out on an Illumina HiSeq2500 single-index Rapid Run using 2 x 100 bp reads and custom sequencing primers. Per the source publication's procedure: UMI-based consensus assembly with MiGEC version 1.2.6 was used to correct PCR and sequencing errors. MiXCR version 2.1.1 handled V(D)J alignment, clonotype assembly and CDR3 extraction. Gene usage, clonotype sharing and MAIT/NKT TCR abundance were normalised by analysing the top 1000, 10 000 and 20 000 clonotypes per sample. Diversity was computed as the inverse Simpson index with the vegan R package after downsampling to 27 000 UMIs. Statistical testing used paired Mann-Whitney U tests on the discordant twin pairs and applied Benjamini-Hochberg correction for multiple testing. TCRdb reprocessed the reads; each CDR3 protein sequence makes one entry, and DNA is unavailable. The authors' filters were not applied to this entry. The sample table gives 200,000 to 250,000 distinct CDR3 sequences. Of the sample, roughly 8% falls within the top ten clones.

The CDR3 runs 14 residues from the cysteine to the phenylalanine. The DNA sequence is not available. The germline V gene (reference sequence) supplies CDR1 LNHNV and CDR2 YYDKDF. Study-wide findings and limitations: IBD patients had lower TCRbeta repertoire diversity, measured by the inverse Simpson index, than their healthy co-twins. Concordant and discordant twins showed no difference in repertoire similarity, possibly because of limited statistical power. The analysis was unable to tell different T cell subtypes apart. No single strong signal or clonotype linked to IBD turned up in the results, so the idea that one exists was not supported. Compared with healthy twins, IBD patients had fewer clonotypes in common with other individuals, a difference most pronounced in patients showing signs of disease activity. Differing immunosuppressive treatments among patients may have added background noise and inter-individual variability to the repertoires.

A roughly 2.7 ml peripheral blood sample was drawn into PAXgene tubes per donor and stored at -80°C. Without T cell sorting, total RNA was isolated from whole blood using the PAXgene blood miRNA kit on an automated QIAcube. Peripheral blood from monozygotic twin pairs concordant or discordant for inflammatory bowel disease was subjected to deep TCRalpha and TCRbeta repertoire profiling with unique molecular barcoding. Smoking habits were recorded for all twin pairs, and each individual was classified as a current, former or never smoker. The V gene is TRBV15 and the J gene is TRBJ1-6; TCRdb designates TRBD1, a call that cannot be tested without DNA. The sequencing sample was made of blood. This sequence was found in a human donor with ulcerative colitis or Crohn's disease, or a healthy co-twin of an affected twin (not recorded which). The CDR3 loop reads CATSRETGGSPLHF.